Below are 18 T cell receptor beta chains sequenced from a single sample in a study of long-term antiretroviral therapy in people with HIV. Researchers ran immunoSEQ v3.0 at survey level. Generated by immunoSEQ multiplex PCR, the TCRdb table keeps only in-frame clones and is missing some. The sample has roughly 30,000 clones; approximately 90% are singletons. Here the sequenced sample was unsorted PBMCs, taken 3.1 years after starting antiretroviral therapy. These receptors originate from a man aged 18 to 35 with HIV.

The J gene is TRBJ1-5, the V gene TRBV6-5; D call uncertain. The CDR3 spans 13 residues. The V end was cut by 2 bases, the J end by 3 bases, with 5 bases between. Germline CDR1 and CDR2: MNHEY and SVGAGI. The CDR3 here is CASSYNYNQPQHF. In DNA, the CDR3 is TGTGCCAGCAGTTACAACTACAATCAGCCCCAGCATTTT.

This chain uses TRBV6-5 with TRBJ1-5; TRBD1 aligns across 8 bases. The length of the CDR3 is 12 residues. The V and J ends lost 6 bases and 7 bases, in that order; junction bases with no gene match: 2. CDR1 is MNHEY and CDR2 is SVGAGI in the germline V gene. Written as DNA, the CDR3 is TGTGCCAGCAGGACAGGGGACCAGCCCCAGCATTTT. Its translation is CASRTGDQPQHF.

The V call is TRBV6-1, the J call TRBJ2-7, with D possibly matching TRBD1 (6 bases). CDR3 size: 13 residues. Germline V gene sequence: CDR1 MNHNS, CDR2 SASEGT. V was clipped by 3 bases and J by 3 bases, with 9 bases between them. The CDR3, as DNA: TGTGCCAGCAGTGACTCACAGGGCTACGAGCAGTACTTC. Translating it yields CASSDSQGYEQYF.

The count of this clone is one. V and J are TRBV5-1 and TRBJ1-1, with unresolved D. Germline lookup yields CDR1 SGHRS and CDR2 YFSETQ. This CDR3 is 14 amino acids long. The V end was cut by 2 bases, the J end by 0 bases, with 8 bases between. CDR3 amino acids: CASSFQAMNTEAFF. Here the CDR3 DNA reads TGCGCCAGCAGCTTCCAGGCGATGAACACTGAAGCTTTCTTT.

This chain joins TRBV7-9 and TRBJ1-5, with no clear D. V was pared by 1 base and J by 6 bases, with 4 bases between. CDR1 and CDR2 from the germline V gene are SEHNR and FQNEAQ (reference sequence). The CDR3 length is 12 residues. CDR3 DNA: TGTGCCAGCAGCTTAGATGGTCAGCCCCAGCATTTT. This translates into CASSLDGQPQHF.

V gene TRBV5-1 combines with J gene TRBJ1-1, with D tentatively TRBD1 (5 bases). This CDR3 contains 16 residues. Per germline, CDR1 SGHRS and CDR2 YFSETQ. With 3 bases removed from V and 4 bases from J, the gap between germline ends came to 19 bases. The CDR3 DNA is TGCGCCAGCAGCTCCGGGTTAGGGGCAGGGTCCACTGAAGCTTTCTTT. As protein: CASSSGLGAGSTEAFF.

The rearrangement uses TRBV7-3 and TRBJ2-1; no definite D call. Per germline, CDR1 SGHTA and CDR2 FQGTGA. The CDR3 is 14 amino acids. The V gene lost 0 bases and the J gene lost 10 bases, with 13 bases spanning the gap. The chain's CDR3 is CASSLTGQVAEQFF. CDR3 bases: TGTGCCAGCAGCTTAACTGGCCAGGTCGCGGAGCAGTTCTTC.

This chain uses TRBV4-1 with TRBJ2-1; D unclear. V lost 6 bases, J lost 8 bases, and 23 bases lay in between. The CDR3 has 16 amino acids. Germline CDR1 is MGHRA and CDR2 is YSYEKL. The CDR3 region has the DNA TGCGCCAGCAGTCAAAGCCCGCCAGCAGGTGTGGATGAGCAGTTCTTC. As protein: CASSQSPPAGVDEQFF.

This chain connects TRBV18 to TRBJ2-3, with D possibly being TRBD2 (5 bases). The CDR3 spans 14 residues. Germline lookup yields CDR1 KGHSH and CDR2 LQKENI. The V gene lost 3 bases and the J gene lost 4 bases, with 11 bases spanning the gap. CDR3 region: CASSPLPSPDTQYF. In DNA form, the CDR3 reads TGTGCCAGCTCACCCCTGCCTAGCCCAGATACGCAGTATTTT.

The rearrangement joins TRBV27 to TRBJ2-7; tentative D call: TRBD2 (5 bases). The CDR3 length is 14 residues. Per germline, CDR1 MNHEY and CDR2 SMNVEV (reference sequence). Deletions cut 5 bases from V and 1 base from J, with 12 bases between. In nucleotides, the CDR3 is TGTGCCAGCAGTCGTTCTCGCGGGTCCTACGAGCAGTACTTC. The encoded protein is CASSRSRGSYEQYF.

The CDR3 protein is CASRTSGLYEQYF. The DNA for the CDR3 is TGTGCCAGCAGGACTAGCGGGCTATACGAGCAGTACTTC. The chain recombines TRBV27 with TRBJ2-7; 10 nucleotides line up with TRBD2. The CDR3 is 13 amino acids. The J segment lost 4 bases and the V segment lost 6 bases, leaving 3 bases of the junction unmatched. The germline V gene has CDR1 MNHEY and CDR2 SMNVEV (reference sequence).

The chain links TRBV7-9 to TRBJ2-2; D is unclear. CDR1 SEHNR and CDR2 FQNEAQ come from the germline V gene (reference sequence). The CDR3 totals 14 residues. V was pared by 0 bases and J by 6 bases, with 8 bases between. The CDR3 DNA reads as TGTGCCAGCAGCTTAGCGAACTCACCCGGGGAGCTGTTTTTT. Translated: CASSLANSPGELFF.

CDR3 nucleotides: TGCAGCGTTGAACGGACAGGGTTTCGCGAGCAGTACTTC. Residues: CSVERTGFREQYF. The rearrangement links TRBV29-1 to TRBJ2-7; 8 positions agree with TRBD1. Germline-derived CDR1 and CDR2 are SQVTM and ANQGSEA. Unmatched junction bases numbered 6, after V lost 2 bases and J lost 6 bases. The length of the CDR3 is 13 residues.

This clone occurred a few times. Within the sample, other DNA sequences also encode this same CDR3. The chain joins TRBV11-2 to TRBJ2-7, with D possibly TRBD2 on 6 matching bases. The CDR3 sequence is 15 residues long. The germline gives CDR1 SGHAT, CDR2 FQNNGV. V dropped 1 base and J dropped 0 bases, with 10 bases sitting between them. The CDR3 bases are TGTGCCAGCAGCTTAGTAGGAGGGAGCTCCTACGAGCAGTACTTC. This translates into CASSLVGGSSYEQYF.

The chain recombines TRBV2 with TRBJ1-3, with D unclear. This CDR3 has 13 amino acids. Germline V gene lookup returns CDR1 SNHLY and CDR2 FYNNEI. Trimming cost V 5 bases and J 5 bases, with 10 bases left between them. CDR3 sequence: CASSHLRRNTIYF. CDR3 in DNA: TGTGCCAGCAGTCACCTCCGACGAAACACCATATATTTT.

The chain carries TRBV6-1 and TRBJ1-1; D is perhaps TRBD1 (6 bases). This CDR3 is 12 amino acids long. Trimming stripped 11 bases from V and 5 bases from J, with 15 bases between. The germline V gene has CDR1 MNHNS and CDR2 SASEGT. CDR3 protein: CASGARRTEAFF. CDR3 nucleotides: TGTGCCTCGGGGGCCAGACGGACTGAAGCTTTCTTT.

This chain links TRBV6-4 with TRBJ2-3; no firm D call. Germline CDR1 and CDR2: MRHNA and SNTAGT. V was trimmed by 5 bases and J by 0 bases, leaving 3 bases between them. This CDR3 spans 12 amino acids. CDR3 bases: TGTGCCAGCAGTTGGAGCACAGATACGCAGTATTTT. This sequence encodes CASSWSTDTQYF.

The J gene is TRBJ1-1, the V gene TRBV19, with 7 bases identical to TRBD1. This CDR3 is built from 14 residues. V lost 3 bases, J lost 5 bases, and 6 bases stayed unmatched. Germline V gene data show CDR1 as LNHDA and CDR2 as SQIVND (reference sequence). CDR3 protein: CASSIRTGWTEAFF. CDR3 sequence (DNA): TGTGCCAGTAGTATCAGGACAGGCTGGACTGAAGCTTTCTTT. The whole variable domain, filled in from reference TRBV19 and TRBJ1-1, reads DGGITQSPKYLFRKEGQNVTLSCEQNLNHDAMYWYRQDPGQGLRLIYYSQIVNDFQKGDIAEGYSVSREKKESFPLTVTSAQKNPTAFYLCASSIRTGWTEAFFGQGTRLTVV.